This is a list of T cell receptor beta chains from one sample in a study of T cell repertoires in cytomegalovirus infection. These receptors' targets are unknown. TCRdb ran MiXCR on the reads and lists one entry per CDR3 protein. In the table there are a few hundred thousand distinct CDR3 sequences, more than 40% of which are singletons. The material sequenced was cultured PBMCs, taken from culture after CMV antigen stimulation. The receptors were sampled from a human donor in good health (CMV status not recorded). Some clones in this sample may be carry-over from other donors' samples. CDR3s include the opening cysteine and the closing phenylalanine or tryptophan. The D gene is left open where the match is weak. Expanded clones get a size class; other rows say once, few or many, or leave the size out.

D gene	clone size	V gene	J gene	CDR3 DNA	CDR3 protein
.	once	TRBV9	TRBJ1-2	TGTGCCAGCAGCGTAGCAGGCTATGGCTACACCTTC	CASSVAGYGYTF
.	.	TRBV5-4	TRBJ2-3	TGTGCCAGCAGCTGGGACGGGGTGTCGGGGGATACGCAGTATTTT	CASSWDGVSGDTQYF
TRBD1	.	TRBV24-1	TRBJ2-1	TGTGCCACCAGTGACCAGGGACAGATAAGCAATGAGCAGTTCTTC	CATSDQGQISNEQFF
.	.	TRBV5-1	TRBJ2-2	TGCGCCAGCAGCTTGGGTCACATCAACACCGGGGAGCTGTTTTTT	CASSLGHINTGELFF
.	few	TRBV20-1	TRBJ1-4	TGCAGTGCGGAAGAGGGGGAGAAACTGTTTTTT	CSAEEGEKLFF
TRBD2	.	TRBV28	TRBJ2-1	TGTGCCAGCAGTTCCCCACTAGCGGGGTCTCCGGTCCGGAATGAGCAGTTCTTC	CASSSPLAGSPVRNEQFF
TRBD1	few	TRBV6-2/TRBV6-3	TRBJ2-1	TGTGCCAGTGGTCGTACAGGGGTCGAGCAGTTCTTC	CASGRTGVEQFF
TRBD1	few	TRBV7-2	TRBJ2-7	TGTGCCAGCAGCCAAAGGGGCGGGACAGGGGTCGAGCAGTACTTC	CASSQRGGTGVEQYF
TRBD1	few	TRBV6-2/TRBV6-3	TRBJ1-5	TGTGCCAGCGGGACAGTTAGCCAACAGCCCCAGCATTTT	CASGTVSQQPQHF
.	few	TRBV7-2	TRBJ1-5	TGTGCCAGCAGCTTAAGGTCCGGTTACAATCAGCCCCAGCATTTT	CASSLRSGYNQPQHF
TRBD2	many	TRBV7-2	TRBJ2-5	TGTGCCAGCAGCTTCGGGACTAGCGGGAGGGCCCTAGAGACCCAGTACTTC	CASSFGTSGRALETQYF
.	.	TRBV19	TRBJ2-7	TGTGCCAGTAGTTCAGGGACCACAGCGGCCTACGAGCAGTACTTC	CASSSGTTAAYEQYF
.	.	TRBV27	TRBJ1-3	TGTGCCAGCAGTTTATCGGTGGGCGGAAACACCATATATTTT	CASSLSVGGNTIYF
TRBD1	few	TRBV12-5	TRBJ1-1	TGTGCTAGTGGTTTGACAGGGGGCTCCACTGAAGCTTTCTTT	CASGLTGGSTEAFF
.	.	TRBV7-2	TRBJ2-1	TGTGCCAGCGGCTTGACAGGCCAGCGGGGCAATGAGCAGTTCTTC	CASGLTGQRGNEQFF
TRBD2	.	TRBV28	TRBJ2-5	TGTGCCAGCGGCACAGGGACTAGCGGGGGTATTAGGACCCAGTACTTC	CASGTGTSGGIRTQYF
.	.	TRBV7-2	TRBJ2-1	TGTGCCAGCAGCCGAGAACAATGGTTCTTC	CASSREQWFF
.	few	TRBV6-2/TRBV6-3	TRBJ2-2	TGTGCCAGCAGCCGAACAGGGTCCGGGGAGCTGTTTTTT	CASSRTGSGELFF
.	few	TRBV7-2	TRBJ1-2	TGTGCCAGCAGCTTAAGCCGACCCACGGGGACCAGGACCTACACCTTC	CASSLSRPTGTRTYTF
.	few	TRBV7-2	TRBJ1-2	TGTGCCAGCAGCTTACCAGGGAGTGGCTATGGCTACACCTTC	CASSLPGSGYGYTF
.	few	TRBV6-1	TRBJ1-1	TGTGCCAGCAGTGAAGTTTGGGGAGGGACGAACACTGAAGCTTTCTTT	CASSEVWGGTNTEAFF
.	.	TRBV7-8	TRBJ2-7	TGTGCCAGCAGCGTGACCCACCGCTACGAGCAGTACTTC	CASSVTHRYEQYF
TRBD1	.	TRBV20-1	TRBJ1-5	TGCAGTGCTAGAGGGGACAGGGAAAATCAGCCCCAGCATTTT	CSARGDRENQPQHF
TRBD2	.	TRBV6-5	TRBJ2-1	TGTGCCAGCAGTTACTCCTTGGCGGGGGGAAACAATGAGCAGTTCTTC	CASSYSLAGGNNEQFF
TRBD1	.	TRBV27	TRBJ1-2	TGTGCCAGCAGACAGGGGGCCTTCTATGGCTACACCTTC	CASRQGAFYGYTF
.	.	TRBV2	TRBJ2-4	TGTGCCAGCAGTGGGGGACTTATCGACATTCAGTACTTC	CASSGGLIDIQYF
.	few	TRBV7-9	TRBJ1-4	TGTGCCAGCAGCGCCGGGACGACTCGACATTATAATGAAAAACTGTTTTTT	CASSAGTTRHYNEKLFF
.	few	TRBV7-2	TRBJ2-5	TGTGCCAGCAGCTTGGGAAGCCTCGAGGAGACCCAGTACTTC	CASSLGSLEETQYF
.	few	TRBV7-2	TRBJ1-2	TGTGCCAGCAGCCCAACCTGGGGAAACTATGGCTACACCTTC	CASSPTWGNYGYTF
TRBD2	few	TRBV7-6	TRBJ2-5	TGTGCCAGCAGGTCTAGTGGGGGACTAGCGGGAGTGGAAGAGACCCAGTACTTC	CASRSSGGLAGVEETQYF
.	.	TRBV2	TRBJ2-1	TGTGCCAGCGGGCGCTGGGGCAATGAGCAGTTCTTC	CASGRWGNEQFF
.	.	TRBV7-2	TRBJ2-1	TGTGCCAGCAGCGCGGGGACCGCCCCCTACAATGAGCAGTTCTTC	CASSAGTAPYNEQFF
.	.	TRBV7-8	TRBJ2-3	TGTGCCAGCAGCTCAAGGGGGTCTGTTGCTGGCACAGATACGCAGTATTTT	CASSSRGSVAGTDTQYF
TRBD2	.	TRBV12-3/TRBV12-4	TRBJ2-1	TGTGCCAGCCTAGAGCGGGGTGTTCAAAATGAGCAGTTCTTC	CASLERGVQNEQFF
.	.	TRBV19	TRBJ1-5	TGTGCCAGTTGGGAAGGGGGACGCCAGCCCCAGCATTTT	CASWEGGRQPQHF
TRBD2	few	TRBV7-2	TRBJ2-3	TGTGCCAGCAGCTTTCTAGCGGGAGACCAGGATACGCAGTATTTT	CASSFLAGDQDTQYF
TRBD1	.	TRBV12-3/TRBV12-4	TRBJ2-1	TGTGCCAGCAGTTTAAGGACAGGGTTTACCTACAATGAGCAGTTCTTC	CASSLRTGFTYNEQFF
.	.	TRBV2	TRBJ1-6	TGTGCCAGCAGTGTTCAGCAGGGTGTCCTCCACTTT	CASSVQQGVLHF
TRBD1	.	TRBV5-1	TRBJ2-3	TGCGCCAGCAGCGCCGACAGGGCAGATACGCAGTATTTT	CASSADRADTQYF
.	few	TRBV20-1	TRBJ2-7	TGCAGTGCTAGAGGAAGGCGGACTGACTTCTCCTACGAGCAGTACTTC	CSARGRRTDFSYEQYF
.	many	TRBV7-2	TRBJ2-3	TGTGCCAGCAGCCCAAGCGGGCGCACAGATACGCAGTATTTT	CASSPSGRTDTQYF
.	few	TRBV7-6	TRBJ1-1	TGTGCCAGCAGCTCTCCGGGCGAAACTTTCTTT	CASSSPGETFF
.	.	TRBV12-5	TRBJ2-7	TGTGCTAGTGGTTTGGTGATTAGCTATTCCATTCCCGAGCAGTACTTC	CASGLVISYSIPEQYF
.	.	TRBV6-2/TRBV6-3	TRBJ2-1	TGTGCCAGCAGCCCGGGACGATATCCGAATGAGCAGTTCTTC	CASSPGRYPNEQFF